What follows describes a single TCR beta chain. The data stem from a study of cytomegalovirus exposure and HLA in healthy donors. Per the germline V gene, CDR1 is MNHEY and CDR2 is SMNVEV (reference sequence). Trimming took off 6 bases at V and 4 bases at J, with 13 bases between the two ends. The CDR3 consists of 15 residues. 60 Vbeta and 13 Jbeta primers were used in PCR. Assay: immunoSEQ multiplex PCR; the TCRdb copy retains only in-frame clones and omits some. The sample gives about 150,000 clones, 70% to 90% of which show up once; 5.6% is in the top ten. Sequenced sample: PBMCs. This chain joins TRBV27 and TRBJ2-6, with a tentative D call TRBD1 (5 bases). The receptor was derived from a woman aged 35 to 49 in good health and CMV-seropositive. CDR3 loop: CASSLRVAGANVLTF. CDR3 coding DNA: TGTGCCAGCAGCCTCAGGGTCGCAGGGGCCAACGTCCTGACTTTC.